This T cell receptor (beta chain) stems from a study of control samples from healthy donors and cancer patients. From germline, CDR1 is SGHTA and CDR2 FQGNSA. The CDR3 contains 14 residues. The V end lost 7 bases, the J end lost 6 bases, and 16 bases lay between the germline ends. Sequencing was performed with immunoSEQ multiplex PCR; in TCRdb, only in-frame clones are kept and a portion is missing. The sample contains about 250,000 clones, about four fifths of which appear only once. The V and J genes are TRBV7-2 and TRBJ1-5; the D gene is possibly TRBD1 (5 bases). Sequenced sample: PBMCs. The TCR originated in a woman in her sixties or seventies with lung cancer. CDR3 sequence (DNA): TGTGCCAGCACCCTGGGGGGGTGGGGTCAGCCCCAGCATTTT. Amino acid sequence: CASTLGGWGQPQHF.